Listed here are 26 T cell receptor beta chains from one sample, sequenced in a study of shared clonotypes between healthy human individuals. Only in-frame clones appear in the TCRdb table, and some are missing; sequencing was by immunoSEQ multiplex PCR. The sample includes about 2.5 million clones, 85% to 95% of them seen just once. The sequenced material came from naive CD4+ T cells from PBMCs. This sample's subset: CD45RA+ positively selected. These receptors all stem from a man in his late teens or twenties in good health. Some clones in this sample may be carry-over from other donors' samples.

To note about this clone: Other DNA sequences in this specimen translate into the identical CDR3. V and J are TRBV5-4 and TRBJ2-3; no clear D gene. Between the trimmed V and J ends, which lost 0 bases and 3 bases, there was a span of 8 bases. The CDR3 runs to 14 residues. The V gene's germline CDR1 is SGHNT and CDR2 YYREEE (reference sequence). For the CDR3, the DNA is TGTGCCAGCAGCTTGGGGACGGTGACAGATACGCAGTATTTT. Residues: CASSLGTVTDTQYF.

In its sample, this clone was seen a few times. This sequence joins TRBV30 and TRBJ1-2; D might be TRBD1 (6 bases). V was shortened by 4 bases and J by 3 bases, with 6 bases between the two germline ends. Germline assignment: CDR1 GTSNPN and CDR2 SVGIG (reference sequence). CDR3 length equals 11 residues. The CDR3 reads CAWNRDYGYTF. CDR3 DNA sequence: TGTGCCTGGAACAGGGACTATGGCTACACCTTC.

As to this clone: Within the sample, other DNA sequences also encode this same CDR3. The CDR3 loop is CASSLRLAGQETQYF. CDR3 coding DNA: TGTGCCAGCAGCTTGCGACTAGCGGGACAGGAGACCCAGTACTTC. The chain has TRBV5-4 and TRBJ2-5; 11 nucleotides align to TRBD2. The ends lost 1 base at V and 5 bases at J; junction bases unmatched: 4. Germline V gene sequence: CDR1 SGHNT, CDR2 YYREEE (reference sequence). This CDR3 has 15 amino acids.

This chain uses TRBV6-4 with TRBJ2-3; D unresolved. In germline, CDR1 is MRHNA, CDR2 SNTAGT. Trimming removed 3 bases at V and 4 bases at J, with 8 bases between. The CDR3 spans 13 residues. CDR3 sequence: CASSERHSDTQYF. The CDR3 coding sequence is TGTGCCAGCAGTGAAAGGCACTCAGATACGCAGTATTTT.

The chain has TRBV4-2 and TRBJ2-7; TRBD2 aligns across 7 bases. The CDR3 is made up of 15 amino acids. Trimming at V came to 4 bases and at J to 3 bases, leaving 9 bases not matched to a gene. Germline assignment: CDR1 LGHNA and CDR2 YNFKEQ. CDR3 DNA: TGTGCCAGCAGCCTCAACCGGGACTACTACTACGAGCAGTACTTC. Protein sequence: CASSLNRDYYYEQYF.

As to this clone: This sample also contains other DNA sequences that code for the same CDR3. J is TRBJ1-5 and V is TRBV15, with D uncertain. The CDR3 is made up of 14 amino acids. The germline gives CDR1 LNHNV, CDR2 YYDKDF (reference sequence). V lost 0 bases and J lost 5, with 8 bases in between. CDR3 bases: TGTGCCACCAGCAGAGATATCGGCGATCAGCCCCAGCATTTT. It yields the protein CATSRDIGDQPQHF.

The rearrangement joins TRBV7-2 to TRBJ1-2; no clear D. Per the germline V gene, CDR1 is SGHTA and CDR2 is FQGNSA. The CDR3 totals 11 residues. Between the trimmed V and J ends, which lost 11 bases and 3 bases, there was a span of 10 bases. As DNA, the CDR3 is TGTGCCTCCGGGTGGGACTATGGCTACACCTTC. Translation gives CASGWDYGYTF.

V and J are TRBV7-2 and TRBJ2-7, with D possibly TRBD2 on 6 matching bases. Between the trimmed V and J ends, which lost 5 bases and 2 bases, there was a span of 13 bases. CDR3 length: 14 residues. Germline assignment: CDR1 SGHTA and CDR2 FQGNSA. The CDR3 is CASSGGVGAYEQYF. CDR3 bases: TGTGCCAGCAGCGGAGGGGTAGGGGCCTACGAGCAGTACTTC.

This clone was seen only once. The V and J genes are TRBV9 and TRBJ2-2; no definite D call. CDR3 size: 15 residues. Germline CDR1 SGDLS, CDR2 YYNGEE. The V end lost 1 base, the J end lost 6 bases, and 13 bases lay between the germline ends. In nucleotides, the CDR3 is TGTGCCAGCAGCGTATTACCTTCGGGTCCCGGGGAGCTGTTTTTT. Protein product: CASSVLPSGPGELFF.

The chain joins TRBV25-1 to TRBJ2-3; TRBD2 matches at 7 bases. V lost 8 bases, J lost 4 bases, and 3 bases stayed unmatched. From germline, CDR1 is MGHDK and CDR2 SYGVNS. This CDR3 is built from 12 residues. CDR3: CASGGGADTQYF. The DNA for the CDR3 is TGTGCCAGCGGGGGGGGAGCAGATACGCAGTATTTT.

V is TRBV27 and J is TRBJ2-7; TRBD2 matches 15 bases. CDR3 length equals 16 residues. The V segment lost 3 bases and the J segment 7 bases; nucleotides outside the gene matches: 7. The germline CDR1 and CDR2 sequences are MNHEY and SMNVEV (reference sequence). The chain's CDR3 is CASSFLIGLAGGEQYF. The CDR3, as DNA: TGTGCCAGCAGTTTCCTTATAGGACTAGCGGGAGGGGAGCAGTACTTC.

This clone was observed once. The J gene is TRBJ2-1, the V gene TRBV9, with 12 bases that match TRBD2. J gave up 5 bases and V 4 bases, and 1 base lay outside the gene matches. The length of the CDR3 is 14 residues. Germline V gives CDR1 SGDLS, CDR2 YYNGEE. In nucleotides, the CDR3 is TGTGCCAGCAGCCCTAGCGGGAGGGACAATGAGCAGTTCTTC. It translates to CASSPSGRDNEQFF.

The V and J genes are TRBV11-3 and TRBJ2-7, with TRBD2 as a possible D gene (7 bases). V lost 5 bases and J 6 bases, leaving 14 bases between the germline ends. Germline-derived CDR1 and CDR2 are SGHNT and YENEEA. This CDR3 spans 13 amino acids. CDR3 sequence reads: CASSPGGGREQYF. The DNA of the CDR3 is TGTGCCAGCAGCCCTGGGGGGGGGCGCGAGCAGTACTTC.

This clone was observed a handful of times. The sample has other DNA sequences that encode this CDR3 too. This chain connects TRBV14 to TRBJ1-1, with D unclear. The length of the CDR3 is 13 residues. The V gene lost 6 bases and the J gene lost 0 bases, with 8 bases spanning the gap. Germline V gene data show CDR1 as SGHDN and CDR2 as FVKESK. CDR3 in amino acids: CASSRSMNTEAFF. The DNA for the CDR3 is TGTGCCAGCAGTCGGTCGATGAACACTGAAGCTTTCTTT.

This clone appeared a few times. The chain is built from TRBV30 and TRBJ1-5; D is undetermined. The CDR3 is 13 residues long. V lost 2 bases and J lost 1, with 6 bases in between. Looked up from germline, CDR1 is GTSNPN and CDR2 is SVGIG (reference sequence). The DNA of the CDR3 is TGTGCCTGGAGTCATGGAAGCAATCAGCCCCAGCATTTT. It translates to CAWSHGSNQPQHF. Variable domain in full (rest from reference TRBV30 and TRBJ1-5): SQTIHQWPATLVQPVGSPLSLECTVEGTSNPNLYWYRQAAGRGLQLLFYSVGIGQISSEVPQNLSASRPQDRQFILSSKKLLLSDSGFYLCAWSHGSNQPQHFGDGTRLSIL.

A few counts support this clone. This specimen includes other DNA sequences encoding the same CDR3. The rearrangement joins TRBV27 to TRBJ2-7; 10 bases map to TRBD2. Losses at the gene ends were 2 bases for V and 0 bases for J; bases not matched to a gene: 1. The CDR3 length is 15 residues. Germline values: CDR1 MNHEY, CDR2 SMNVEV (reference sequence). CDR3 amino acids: CASSLRTSGSYEQYF. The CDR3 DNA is TGTGCCAGCAGTTTAAGGACTAGCGGCTCCTACGAGCAGTACTTC.

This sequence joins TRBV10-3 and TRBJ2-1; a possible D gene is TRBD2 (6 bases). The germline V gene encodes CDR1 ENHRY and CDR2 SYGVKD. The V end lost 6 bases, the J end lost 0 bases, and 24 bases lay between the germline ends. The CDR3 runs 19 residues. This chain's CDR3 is CAIRERLVSRDSSYNEQFF. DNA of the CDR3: TGTGCCATCAGGGAGAGACTAGTTTCCAGAGACAGCTCCTACAATGAGCAGTTCTTC.

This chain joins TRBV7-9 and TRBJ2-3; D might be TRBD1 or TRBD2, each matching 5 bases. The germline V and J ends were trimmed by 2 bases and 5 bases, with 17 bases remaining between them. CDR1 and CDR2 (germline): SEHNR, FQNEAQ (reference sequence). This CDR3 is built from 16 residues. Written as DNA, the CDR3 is TGTGCCAGCAGCTTAACCAGGACTTTTCAGGGAGATACGCAGTATTTT. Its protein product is CASSLTRTFQGDTQYF.

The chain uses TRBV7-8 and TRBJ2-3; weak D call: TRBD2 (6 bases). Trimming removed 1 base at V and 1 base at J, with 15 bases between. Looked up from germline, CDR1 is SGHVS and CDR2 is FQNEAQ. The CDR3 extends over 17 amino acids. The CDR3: CASSLVVTGAGTDTQYF. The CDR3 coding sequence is TGTGCCAGCAGCTTAGTGGTAACGGGAGCGGGCACAGATACGCAGTATTTT.

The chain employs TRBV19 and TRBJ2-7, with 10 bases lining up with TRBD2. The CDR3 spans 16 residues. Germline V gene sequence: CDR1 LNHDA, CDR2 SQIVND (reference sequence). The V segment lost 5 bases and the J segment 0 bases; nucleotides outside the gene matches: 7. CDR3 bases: TGTGCCAGTAGTTCGATACTAGCGGGGAACTCCTACGAGCAGTACTTC. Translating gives CASSSILAGNSYEQYF.

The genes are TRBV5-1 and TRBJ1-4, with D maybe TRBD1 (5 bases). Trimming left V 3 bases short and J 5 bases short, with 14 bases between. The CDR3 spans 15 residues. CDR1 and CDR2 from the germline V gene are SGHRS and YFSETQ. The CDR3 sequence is CASSWGRKSNEKLFF. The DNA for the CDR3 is TGCGCCAGCAGCTGGGGACGGAAATCGAATGAAAAACTGTTTTTT.

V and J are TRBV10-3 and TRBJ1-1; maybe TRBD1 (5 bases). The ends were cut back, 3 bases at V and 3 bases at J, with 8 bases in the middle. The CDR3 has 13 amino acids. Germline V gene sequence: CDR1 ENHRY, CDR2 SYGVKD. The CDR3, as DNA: TGTGCCATCAGTGACCCCAGGGACACTGAAGCTTTCTTT. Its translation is CAISDPRDTEAFF.

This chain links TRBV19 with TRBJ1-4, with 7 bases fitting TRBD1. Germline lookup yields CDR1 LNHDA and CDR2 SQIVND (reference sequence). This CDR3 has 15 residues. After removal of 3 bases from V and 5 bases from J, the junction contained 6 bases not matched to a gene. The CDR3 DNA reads TGTGCCAGTAGTATTACCGGGACAGCGAATGAAAAACTGTTTTTT. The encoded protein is CASSITGTANEKLFF.

CDR3 amino acids: CASRPGRRGNEKLFF. Written as DNA, the CDR3 is TGTGCCAGCAGGCCAGGGAGGAGGGGCAATGAAAAACTGTTTTTT. This chain joins TRBV28 and TRBJ1-4, with a weak D call TRBD1 (5 bases). The CDR3 consists of 15 residues. In germline, CDR1 is MDHEN, CDR2 SYDVKM. Trimming cost V 6 bases and J 5 bases, with 16 bases left between them.

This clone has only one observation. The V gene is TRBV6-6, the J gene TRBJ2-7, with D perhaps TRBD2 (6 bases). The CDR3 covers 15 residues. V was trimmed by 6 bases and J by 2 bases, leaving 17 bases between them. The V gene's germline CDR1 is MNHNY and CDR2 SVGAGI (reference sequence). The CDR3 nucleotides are TGTGCCAGCAGCCCGGGGAGCGGGCATACCTACGAGCAGTACTTC. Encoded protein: CASSPGSGHTYEQYF.

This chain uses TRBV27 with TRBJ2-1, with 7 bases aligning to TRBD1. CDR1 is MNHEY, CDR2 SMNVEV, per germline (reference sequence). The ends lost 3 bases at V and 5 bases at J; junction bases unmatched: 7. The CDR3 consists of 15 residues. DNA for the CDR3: TGTGCCAGCAGTTTCGACAGGGTTGTGGACAATGAGCAGTTCTTC. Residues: CASSFDRVVDNEQFF.